A single sample is the source of the 22 T cell receptor beta chains below, sequenced in a study of T cells after yellow fever vaccination. TCRdb re-derived calls from the 5' RACE reads in MiXCR, one entry per CDR3 protein. The sample consists of a few hundred thousand distinct CDR3 sequences, approximately 4% of them appearing once. The source material was PBMCs, sampled 5 days after the yellow fever booster vaccination. The receptors originated from a man in his late teens or twenties who received the YFV17D yellow fever vaccine.

The V gene is TRBV7-9, the J gene TRBJ2-5, with D possibly TRBD2 on 5 matching bases. V lost 7 bases, J lost 3 bases, and 18 bases lay in between. Germline CDR1 SEHNR, CDR2 FQNEAQ (reference sequence). The CDR3 has 15 amino acids. The CDR3 sequence is CASTLKGWGEETQYF. DNA of the CDR3: TGTGCCAGCACCCTAAAAGGTTGGGGAGAAGAGACCCAGTACTTC.

This clonotype was observed a handful of times. The chain carries TRBV27 and TRBJ1-2; D remains ambiguous. The length of the CDR3 is 14 residues. V dropped 10 bases and J dropped 2 bases, with 17 bases sitting between them. CDR1 is MNHEY, CDR2 SMNVEV, per germline (reference sequence). The CDR3 DNA follows: TGTGCCACCAAACTTCCCCACCCAAACTATGGCTACACCTTC. This gives the protein CATKLPHPNYGYTF.

This clonotype has ten or more counts. The rearrangement uses TRBV4-2 and TRBJ1-6; 9 bases are a match to TRBD1. V shed 0 bases and J 14 bases; nucleotides not matched to a gene: 14. Looked up from germline, CDR1 is LGHNA and CDR2 is YNFKEQ. The CDR3 spans 17 residues. CDR3 region: CASSQEGVGTGTGSLHF. The CDR3 bases are TGTGCCAGCAGCCAAGAGGGTGTAGGGACAGGGACGGGGTCCCTCCACTTT.

This clonotype was counted many times. The V call is TRBV10-3, the J call TRBJ1-2; D gene ambiguous. CDR1 and CDR2 from the germline V gene are ENHRY and SYGVKD. The germline V and J ends were trimmed by 2 bases and 7 bases, with 11 bases remaining between them. The CDR3 totals 13 residues. CDR3 DNA sequence: TGTGCCATCAGTGAGAAGGAATGGGGTGGCTACACCTTC. Protein product: CAISEKEWGGYTF.

This chain joins TRBV20-1 and TRBJ1-1; D remains unclear. This CDR3 region has 13 residues. In germline, CDR1 is DFQATT, CDR2 SNEGSKA (reference sequence). V gave up 6 bases and J gave up 6 bases, with 17 bases separating them. The DNA of the CDR3 is TGCAGTGCCCTGGTGCCTTCGAGCGCTGAAGCTTTCTTT. It translates to CSALVPSSAEAFF.

The rearrangement uses TRBV6-2 or TRBV6-3 and TRBJ1-1; TRBD1 matches 10 bases. Trimming removed 6 bases from V and 5 bases from J; junction bases left unmatched: 6. This CDR3 region has 14 residues. Looked up from germline, CDR1 is MNHEY and CDR2 is SVGEGT. CDR3: CASSRDRGRTEAFF. The CDR3 DNA reads as TGTGCCAGCAGCCGGGACAGGGGTAGAACTGAAGCTTTCTTT.

This clonotype has at least ten counts. The gene calls are TRBV7-9 and TRBJ1-1, with 7 bases matching TRBD1. Per germline, CDR1 SEHNR and CDR2 FQNEAQ (reference sequence). The CDR3 loop spans 13 amino acids. The ends lost 6 bases at V and 5 bases at J; junction bases unmatched: 6. The CDR3 DNA reads as TGTGCCAGCAGTCATGACAGGGTAACTGAAGCTTTCTTT. Translating gives CASSHDRVTEAFF.

A remark on this clonotype: A junction boundary mismatches the germline segment, possibly from a read error. This chain uses TRBV5-1 with TRBJ2-7, with 9 bases that match TRBD1. Germline V gives CDR1 SGHRS, CDR2 YFSETQ. This CDR3 is built from 16 residues. The CDR3 loop is CASSAPRDRASDEQYF. As DNA, the CDR3 is TGCGCCAGCAGCGCCCCCCGGGACAGGGCCTCCGACGAGCAGTACTTC.

This clonotype was counted at least ten times. This sequence joins TRBV5-1 and TRBJ1-2, with D possibly TRBD1 on 6 matching bases. From germline, CDR1 is SGHRS and CDR2 YFSETQ. The CDR3 is made up of 15 amino acids. Trimming removed 0 bases at V and 4 bases at J, with 13 bases between. The CDR3 spells CASSLDRGLVYGYTF. CDR3 nucleotide sequence: TGCGCCAGCAGCTTGGATCGGGGGCTTGTCTATGGCTACACCTTC.

This clonotype has just a few counts. The chain uses TRBV5-1 and TRBJ2-5; no firm D call. The V and J ends lost 9 bases and 4 bases respectively, with 19 bases between them. This CDR3 comprises 14 residues. The germline V gene encodes CDR1 SGHRS and CDR2 YFSETQ. The CDR3 DNA reads TGCGCCACCAAACCAGGACCGACCGGAGAGACCCAGTACTTC. Its protein is CATKPGPTGETQYF.

This clonotype turned up a few times. The rearrangement joins TRBV9 to TRBJ2-3; D gene uncertain. Germline V CDR1 and CDR2: SGDLS, YYNGEE. This CDR3 contains 15 residues. V dropped 0 bases and J dropped 6 bases, with 14 bases sitting between them. The CDR3 reads CASSVGHPTWDTQYF. The CDR3, as DNA: TGTGCCAGCAGCGTAGGACATCCCACGTGGGATACGCAGTATTTT.

This clonotype was counted between two and nine times. The genes are TRBV6-5 and TRBJ2-3; 11 bases are shared with TRBD2. CDR3 length: 16 amino acids. Germline V gene data show CDR1 as MNHEY and CDR2 as SVGAGI. With V trimmed by 6 bases and J by 1 base, 6 bases remained unmatched. The CDR3 region is CASSRHSGGGTDTQYF. CDR3 nucleotide sequence: TGTGCCAGCAGCCGTCATAGCGGGGGGGGCACAGATACGCAGTATTTT.

The J gene is TRBJ1-6, the V gene TRBV10-3; D remains unclear. Trimming shortened V by 2 bases and J by 3 bases, and 11 bases separated the two germline ends. Germline V gene lookup returns CDR1 ENHRY and CDR2 SYGVKD. This CDR3 has 16 residues. Here the CDR3 reads CAISERETVYNSPLHF. The CDR3 DNA sequence: TGTGCCATCAGTGAGAGGGAGACGGTCTATAATTCACCCCTCCACTTT.

The V gene is TRBV12-3 or TRBV12-4, the J gene TRBJ2-3; D unclear. Trimming removed 3 bases from V and 7 bases from J, with 8 bases in between. The CDR3 runs 12 residues. The CDR3 bases are TGTGCCAGCAGTTTGTACCTCCATACGCAGTATTTT. As protein: CASSLYLHTQYF.

The chain has TRBV20-1 and TRBJ2-7; D gene ambiguous. The CDR3 sequence is 12 residues long. Trimming cost V 1 base and J 3 bases, with 7 bases left between them. Germline V lookup: CDR1 DFQATT, CDR2 SNEGSKA (reference sequence). The CDR3 reads CSARVQYYEQYF. Here the CDR3 DNA reads TGCAGTGCTAGAGTCCAGTACTACGAGCAGTACTTC.

This clonotype was seen a handful of times. The chain is built from TRBV27 and TRBJ2-7; 8 positions agree with TRBD1. V shed 8 bases and J 6 bases; nucleotides not matched to a gene: 12. CDR1 and CDR2 from the germline V gene are MNHEY and SMNVEV (reference sequence). The CDR3 loop spans 14 amino acids. DNA for the CDR3: TGTGCCAGCGGCAAGGGGGACAGGACAGGCGAGCAGTACTTC. Its translation is CASGKGDRTGEQYF.

This clonotype was observed at least ten times. This chain connects TRBV7-2 to TRBJ1-5; no clear D gene. The V end was cut by 6 bases, the J end by 4 bases, with 10 bases between. Germline assignment: CDR1 SGHTA and CDR2 FQGNSA. The length of the CDR3 is 13 residues. As DNA, the CDR3 is TGTGCCAGCAGGGGGTTAAGGAATCAGCCCCAGCATTTT. As protein: CASRGLRNQPQHF.

CDR3 in amino acids: CASKKKGQGAFSYEQYV. The CDR3 nucleotides are TGTGCCAGCAAAAAGAAGGGACAGGGGGCGTTTAGCTACGAGCAGTACGTC. This chain uses TRBV6-2 or TRBV6-3 with TRBJ2-7; 12 positions match TRBD1. V lost 7 bases and J lost 3; bases outside the gene matches: 13. CDR1 MNHEY and CDR2 SVGEGT come from the germline V gene. The CDR3 is made up of 17 amino acids.

This clonotype was counted many times. The genes are TRBV12-3 or TRBV12-4 and TRBJ1-5; 8 positions agree with TRBD1. CDR3 size: 14 residues. Trimming took 7 bases from V and 6 from J; bases not matched to a gene: 8. CDR3 nucleotide sequence: TGTGCCAGCAATTCAGGGGGCGAGGGTCAGCCCCAGCATTTT. Translating gives CASNSGGEGQPQHF.

This clonotype was seen many times. This chain links TRBV28 with TRBJ2-2; 10 positions match TRBD2. CDR1 and CDR2 from the germline V gene are MDHEN and SYDVKM. Trimming removed 6 bases from V and 7 bases from J; junction bases left unmatched: 8. The CDR3 runs to 15 residues. The CDR3, as DNA: TGTGCCAGCAGGACCCAGCGGGGGGGCCTCGGGGAGCTGTTTTTT. Translation: CASRTQRGGLGELFF.

V and J are TRBV14 and TRBJ2-7; TRBD1 aligns across 8 bases. Germline values: CDR1 SGHDN, CDR2 FVKESK. This CDR3 spans 16 amino acids. J lost 7 bases, V lost 3 bases, and 14 bases had no gene match. The CDR3 DNA reads as TGTGCCAGCAGCCATCGACAGGGGACCCTTAAATGGGAGCAGTACTTC. Protein product: CASSHRQGTLKWEQYF. The full variable domain, with the rest looked up from reference TRBV14 and TRBJ2-7, is EAGVTQFPSHSVIEKGQTVTLRCDPISGHDNLYWYRRVMGKEIKFLLHFVKESKQDESGMPNNRFLAERTGGTYSTLKVQPAELEDSGVYFCASSHRQGTLKWEQYFGPGTRLTVT.

The sample holds a few counts of this clonotype. The genes are TRBV7-2 and TRBJ2-7, with 8 bases identical to TRBD1. This CDR3 region has 14 residues. Germline values: CDR1 SGHTA, CDR2 FQGNSA. The V gene end was trimmed by 2 bases and the J gene end by 9 bases; junction bases not matched to a gene: 9. CDR3 loop: CASSLQGAISGQYF. The DNA of the CDR3 is TGTGCCAGCAGCTTACAGGGGGCGATCTCTGGGCAGTACTTC. Complete variable domain (other parts from reference TRBV7-2 and TRBJ2-7): GAGVSQSPSNKVTEKGKDVELRCDPISGHTALYWYRQSLGQGLEFLIYFQGNSAPDKSGLPSDRFSAERTGGSVSTLTIQRTQQEDSAVYLCASSLQGAISGQYFGPGTRLTVT.